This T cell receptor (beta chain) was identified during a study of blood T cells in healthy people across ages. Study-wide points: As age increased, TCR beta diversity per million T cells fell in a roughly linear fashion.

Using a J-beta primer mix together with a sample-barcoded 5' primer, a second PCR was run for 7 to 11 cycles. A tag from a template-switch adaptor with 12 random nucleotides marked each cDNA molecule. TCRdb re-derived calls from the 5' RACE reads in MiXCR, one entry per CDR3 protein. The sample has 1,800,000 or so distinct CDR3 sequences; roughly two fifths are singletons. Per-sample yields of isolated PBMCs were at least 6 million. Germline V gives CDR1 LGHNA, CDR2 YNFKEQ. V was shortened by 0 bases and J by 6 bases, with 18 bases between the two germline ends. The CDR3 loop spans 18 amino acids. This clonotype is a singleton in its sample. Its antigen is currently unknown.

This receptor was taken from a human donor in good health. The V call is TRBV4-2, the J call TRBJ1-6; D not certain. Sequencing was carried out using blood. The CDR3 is CASSQEPYARSFNSPLHF. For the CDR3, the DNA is TGTGCCAGCAGCCAAGAACCCTACGCCAGGTCTTTTAATTCACCCCTCCACTTT.